This TCR beta chain was recovered during a study of cytomegalovirus exposure and HLA in healthy donors. Findings of the study overall: Reports credit the classifier with highly specific, highly sensitive diagnosis of cytomegalovirus status.

Primers: 60 Vbeta forward and 13 Jbeta reverse. The data were produced by immunoSEQ multiplex PCR, yet TCRdb's version contains in-frame clones alone and is incomplete. Found here are some 35,000 clones, over 40% of them singletons; the top ten hold less than 7%. Germline V gives CDR1 SGHNT, CDR2 YYREEE (reference sequence). The CDR3 is 13 amino acids. Trimming pared 4 bases from V and 2 bases from J, leaving 7 bases between. A single count supports this clone. Its specificity is not known. Sequencing was performed on PBMCs. The sequence came from a woman aged 40-49 years in good health and CMV-seropositive. The chain recombines TRBV5-4 with TRBJ1-3, with D possibly TRBD1 on 5 matching bases. The DNA for the CDR3 is TGTGCCAGCAGCGACAGAGCTGGAAACACCATATATTTT. Its translation is CASSDRAGNTIYF.